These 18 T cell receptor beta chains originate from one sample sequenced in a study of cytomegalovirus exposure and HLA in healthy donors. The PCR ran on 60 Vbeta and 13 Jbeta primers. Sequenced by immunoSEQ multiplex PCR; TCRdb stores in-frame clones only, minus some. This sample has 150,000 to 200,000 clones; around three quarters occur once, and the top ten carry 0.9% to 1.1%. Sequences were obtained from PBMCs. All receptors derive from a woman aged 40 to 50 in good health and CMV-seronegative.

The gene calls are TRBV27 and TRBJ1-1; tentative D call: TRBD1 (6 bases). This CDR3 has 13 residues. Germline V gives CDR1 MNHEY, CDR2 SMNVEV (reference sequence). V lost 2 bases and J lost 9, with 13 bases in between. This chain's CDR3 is CASSLRYRVQAFF. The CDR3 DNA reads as TGTGCCAGCAGTTTACGTTACAGGGTGCAAGCTTTCTTT.

CDR3 protein: CASNTFTNPYEQYF. The CDR3 DNA reads as TGTGCCAGCAACACATTCACCAACCCTTACGAGCAGTACTTC. This chain uses TRBV28 with TRBJ2-7, with D hard to call. Trimming shortened V by 7 bases and J by 4 bases, and 17 bases separated the two germline ends. CDR3 length: 14 residues. Germline CDR1 and CDR2: MDHEN and SYDVKM.

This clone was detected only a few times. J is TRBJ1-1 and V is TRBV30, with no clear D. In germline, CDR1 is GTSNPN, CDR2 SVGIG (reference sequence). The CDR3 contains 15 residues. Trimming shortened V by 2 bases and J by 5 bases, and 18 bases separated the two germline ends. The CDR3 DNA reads TGTGCCTGGAGTTACCCCCGGGCCGGGATGACTGAAGCTTTCTTT. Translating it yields CAWSYPRAGMTEAFF.

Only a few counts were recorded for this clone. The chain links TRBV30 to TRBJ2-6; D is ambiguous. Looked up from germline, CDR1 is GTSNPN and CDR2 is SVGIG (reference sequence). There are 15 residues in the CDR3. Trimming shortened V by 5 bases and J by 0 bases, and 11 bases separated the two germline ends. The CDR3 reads CAWGSDNSGANVLTF. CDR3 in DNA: TGTGCCTGGGGGTCCGACAACTCTGGGGCCAACGTCCTGACTTTC.

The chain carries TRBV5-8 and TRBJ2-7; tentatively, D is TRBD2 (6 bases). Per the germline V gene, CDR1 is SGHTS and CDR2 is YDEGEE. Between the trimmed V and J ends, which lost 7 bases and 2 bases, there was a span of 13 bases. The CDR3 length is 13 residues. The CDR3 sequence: CASAWGDAYEQYF. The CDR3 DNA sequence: TGTGCCAGCGCCTGGGGGGACGCCTACGAGCAGTACTTC.

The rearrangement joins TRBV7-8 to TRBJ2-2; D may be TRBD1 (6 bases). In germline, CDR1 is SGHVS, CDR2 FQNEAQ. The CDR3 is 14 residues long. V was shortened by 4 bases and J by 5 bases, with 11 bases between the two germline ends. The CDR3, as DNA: TGTGCCAGCAGCTCCAACCAGGGGACCGGGGAGCTGTTTTTT. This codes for CASSSNQGTGELFF.

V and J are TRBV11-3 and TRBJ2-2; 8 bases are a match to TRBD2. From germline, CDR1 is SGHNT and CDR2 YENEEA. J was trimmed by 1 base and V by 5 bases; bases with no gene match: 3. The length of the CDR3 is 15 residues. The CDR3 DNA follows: TGTGCCAGCAGCCCGGGGGGGAGGAACACCGGGGAGCTGTTTTTT. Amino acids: CASSPGGRNTGELFF.

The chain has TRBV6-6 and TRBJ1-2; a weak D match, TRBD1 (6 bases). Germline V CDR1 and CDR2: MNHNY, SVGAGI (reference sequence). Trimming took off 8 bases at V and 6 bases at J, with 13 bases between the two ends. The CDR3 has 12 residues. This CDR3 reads CASSRGRDGYTF. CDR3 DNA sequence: TGTGCCAGCTCCAGGGGCAGGGATGGCTACACCTTC.

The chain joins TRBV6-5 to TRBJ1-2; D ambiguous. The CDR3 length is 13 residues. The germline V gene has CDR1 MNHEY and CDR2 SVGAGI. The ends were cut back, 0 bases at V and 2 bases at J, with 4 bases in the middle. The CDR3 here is CASSYSGNYGYTF. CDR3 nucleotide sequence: TGTGCCAGCAGTTACTCCGGGAACTATGGCTACACCTTC.

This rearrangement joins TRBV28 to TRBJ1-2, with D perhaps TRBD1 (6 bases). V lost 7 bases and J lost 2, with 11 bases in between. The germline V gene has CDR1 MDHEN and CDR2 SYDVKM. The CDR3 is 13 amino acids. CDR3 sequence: CASTIGQNYGYTF. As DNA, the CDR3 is TGTGCCAGCACCATCGGACAGAACTATGGCTACACCTTC.

As DNA, the CDR3 is TGTGCCAGCAGTACAAACACCGGGGAGCTGTTTTTT. Residues: CASSTNTGELFF. The chain recombines TRBV27 with TRBJ2-2, with D unresolved. Germline assignment: CDR1 MNHEY and CDR2 SMNVEV (reference sequence). V lost 5 bases, J lost 2 bases, and 3 bases lay in between. This CDR3 region has 12 residues.

CDR3 loop: CASSRREPAYNEQFF. CDR3 sequence (DNA): TGTGCCAGCTCACGGCGGGAGCCCGCCTACAATGAGCAGTTCTTC. This sequence joins TRBV18 and TRBJ2-1; 7 bases map to TRBD2. There are 15 residues in the CDR3. Germline assignment: CDR1 KGHSH and CDR2 LQKENI. After removal of 4 bases from V and 2 bases from J, the junction contained 5 bases not matched to a gene.

CDR3 sequence reads: CASRAGLGPANEQFF. The CDR3 DNA reads as TGTGCCAGCAGGGCTGGACTGGGCCCCGCCAATGAGCAGTTCTTC. V gene TRBV2 combines with J gene TRBJ2-1, with TRBD2 as a possible D gene (5 bases). Trimming pared 6 bases from V and 6 bases from J, leaving 18 bases between. The length of the CDR3 is 15 residues. CDR1 and CDR2 (germline): SNHLY, FYNNEI.

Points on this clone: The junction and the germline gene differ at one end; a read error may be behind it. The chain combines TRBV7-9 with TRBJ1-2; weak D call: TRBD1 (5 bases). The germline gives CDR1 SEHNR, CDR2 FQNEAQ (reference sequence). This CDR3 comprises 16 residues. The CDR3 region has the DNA TGTTCCAGCAGCTTAACCGACACGATGGGACTGGGTGGCTACACCTTC. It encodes CSSSLTDTMGLGGYTF.

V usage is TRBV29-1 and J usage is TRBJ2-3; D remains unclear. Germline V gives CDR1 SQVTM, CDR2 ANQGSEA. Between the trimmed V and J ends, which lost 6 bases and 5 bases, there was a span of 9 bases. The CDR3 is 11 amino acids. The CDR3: CSVNLGDTQYF. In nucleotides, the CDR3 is TGCAGCGTGAACCTCGGAGATACGCAGTATTTT.

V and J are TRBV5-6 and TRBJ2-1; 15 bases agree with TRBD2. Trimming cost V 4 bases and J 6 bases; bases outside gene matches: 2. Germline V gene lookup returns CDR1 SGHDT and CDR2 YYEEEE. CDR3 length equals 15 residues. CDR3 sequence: CASSEGLAGGNEQFF. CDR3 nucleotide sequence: TGTGCCAGCAGCGAGGGACTAGCGGGGGGCAATGAGCAGTTCTTC. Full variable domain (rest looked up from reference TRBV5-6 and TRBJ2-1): DAGVTQSPTHLIKTRGQQVTLRCSPKSGHDTVSWYQQALGQGPQFIFQYYEEEERQRGNFPDRFSGHQFPNYSSELNVNALLLGDSALYLCASSEGLAGGNEQFFGPGTRLTVL.

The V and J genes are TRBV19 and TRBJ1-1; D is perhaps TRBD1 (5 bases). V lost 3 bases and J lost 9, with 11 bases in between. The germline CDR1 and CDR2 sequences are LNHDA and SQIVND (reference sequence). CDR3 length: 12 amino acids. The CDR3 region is CASSIGQGKAFF. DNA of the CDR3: TGTGCCAGTAGTATCGGCCAGGGCAAAGCTTTCTTT.

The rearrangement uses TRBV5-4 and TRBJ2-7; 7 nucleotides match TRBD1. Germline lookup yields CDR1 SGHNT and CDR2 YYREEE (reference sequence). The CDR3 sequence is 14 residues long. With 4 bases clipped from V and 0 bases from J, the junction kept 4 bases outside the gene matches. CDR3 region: CASSPTGSSYEQYF. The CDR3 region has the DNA TGTGCCAGCAGCCCGACAGGGAGCTCCTACGAGCAGTACTTC.